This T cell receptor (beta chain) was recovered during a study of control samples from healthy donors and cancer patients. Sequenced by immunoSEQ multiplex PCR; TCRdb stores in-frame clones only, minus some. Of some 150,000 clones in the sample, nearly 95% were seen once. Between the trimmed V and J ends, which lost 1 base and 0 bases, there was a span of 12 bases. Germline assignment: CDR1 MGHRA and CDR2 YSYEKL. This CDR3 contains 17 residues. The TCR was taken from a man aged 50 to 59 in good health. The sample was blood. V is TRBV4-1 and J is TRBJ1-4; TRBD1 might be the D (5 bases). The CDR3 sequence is CASSQGGFFATNEKLFF. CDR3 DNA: TGCGCCAGCAGCCAAGGGGGGTTCTTTGCAACTAATGAAAAACTGTTTTTT.